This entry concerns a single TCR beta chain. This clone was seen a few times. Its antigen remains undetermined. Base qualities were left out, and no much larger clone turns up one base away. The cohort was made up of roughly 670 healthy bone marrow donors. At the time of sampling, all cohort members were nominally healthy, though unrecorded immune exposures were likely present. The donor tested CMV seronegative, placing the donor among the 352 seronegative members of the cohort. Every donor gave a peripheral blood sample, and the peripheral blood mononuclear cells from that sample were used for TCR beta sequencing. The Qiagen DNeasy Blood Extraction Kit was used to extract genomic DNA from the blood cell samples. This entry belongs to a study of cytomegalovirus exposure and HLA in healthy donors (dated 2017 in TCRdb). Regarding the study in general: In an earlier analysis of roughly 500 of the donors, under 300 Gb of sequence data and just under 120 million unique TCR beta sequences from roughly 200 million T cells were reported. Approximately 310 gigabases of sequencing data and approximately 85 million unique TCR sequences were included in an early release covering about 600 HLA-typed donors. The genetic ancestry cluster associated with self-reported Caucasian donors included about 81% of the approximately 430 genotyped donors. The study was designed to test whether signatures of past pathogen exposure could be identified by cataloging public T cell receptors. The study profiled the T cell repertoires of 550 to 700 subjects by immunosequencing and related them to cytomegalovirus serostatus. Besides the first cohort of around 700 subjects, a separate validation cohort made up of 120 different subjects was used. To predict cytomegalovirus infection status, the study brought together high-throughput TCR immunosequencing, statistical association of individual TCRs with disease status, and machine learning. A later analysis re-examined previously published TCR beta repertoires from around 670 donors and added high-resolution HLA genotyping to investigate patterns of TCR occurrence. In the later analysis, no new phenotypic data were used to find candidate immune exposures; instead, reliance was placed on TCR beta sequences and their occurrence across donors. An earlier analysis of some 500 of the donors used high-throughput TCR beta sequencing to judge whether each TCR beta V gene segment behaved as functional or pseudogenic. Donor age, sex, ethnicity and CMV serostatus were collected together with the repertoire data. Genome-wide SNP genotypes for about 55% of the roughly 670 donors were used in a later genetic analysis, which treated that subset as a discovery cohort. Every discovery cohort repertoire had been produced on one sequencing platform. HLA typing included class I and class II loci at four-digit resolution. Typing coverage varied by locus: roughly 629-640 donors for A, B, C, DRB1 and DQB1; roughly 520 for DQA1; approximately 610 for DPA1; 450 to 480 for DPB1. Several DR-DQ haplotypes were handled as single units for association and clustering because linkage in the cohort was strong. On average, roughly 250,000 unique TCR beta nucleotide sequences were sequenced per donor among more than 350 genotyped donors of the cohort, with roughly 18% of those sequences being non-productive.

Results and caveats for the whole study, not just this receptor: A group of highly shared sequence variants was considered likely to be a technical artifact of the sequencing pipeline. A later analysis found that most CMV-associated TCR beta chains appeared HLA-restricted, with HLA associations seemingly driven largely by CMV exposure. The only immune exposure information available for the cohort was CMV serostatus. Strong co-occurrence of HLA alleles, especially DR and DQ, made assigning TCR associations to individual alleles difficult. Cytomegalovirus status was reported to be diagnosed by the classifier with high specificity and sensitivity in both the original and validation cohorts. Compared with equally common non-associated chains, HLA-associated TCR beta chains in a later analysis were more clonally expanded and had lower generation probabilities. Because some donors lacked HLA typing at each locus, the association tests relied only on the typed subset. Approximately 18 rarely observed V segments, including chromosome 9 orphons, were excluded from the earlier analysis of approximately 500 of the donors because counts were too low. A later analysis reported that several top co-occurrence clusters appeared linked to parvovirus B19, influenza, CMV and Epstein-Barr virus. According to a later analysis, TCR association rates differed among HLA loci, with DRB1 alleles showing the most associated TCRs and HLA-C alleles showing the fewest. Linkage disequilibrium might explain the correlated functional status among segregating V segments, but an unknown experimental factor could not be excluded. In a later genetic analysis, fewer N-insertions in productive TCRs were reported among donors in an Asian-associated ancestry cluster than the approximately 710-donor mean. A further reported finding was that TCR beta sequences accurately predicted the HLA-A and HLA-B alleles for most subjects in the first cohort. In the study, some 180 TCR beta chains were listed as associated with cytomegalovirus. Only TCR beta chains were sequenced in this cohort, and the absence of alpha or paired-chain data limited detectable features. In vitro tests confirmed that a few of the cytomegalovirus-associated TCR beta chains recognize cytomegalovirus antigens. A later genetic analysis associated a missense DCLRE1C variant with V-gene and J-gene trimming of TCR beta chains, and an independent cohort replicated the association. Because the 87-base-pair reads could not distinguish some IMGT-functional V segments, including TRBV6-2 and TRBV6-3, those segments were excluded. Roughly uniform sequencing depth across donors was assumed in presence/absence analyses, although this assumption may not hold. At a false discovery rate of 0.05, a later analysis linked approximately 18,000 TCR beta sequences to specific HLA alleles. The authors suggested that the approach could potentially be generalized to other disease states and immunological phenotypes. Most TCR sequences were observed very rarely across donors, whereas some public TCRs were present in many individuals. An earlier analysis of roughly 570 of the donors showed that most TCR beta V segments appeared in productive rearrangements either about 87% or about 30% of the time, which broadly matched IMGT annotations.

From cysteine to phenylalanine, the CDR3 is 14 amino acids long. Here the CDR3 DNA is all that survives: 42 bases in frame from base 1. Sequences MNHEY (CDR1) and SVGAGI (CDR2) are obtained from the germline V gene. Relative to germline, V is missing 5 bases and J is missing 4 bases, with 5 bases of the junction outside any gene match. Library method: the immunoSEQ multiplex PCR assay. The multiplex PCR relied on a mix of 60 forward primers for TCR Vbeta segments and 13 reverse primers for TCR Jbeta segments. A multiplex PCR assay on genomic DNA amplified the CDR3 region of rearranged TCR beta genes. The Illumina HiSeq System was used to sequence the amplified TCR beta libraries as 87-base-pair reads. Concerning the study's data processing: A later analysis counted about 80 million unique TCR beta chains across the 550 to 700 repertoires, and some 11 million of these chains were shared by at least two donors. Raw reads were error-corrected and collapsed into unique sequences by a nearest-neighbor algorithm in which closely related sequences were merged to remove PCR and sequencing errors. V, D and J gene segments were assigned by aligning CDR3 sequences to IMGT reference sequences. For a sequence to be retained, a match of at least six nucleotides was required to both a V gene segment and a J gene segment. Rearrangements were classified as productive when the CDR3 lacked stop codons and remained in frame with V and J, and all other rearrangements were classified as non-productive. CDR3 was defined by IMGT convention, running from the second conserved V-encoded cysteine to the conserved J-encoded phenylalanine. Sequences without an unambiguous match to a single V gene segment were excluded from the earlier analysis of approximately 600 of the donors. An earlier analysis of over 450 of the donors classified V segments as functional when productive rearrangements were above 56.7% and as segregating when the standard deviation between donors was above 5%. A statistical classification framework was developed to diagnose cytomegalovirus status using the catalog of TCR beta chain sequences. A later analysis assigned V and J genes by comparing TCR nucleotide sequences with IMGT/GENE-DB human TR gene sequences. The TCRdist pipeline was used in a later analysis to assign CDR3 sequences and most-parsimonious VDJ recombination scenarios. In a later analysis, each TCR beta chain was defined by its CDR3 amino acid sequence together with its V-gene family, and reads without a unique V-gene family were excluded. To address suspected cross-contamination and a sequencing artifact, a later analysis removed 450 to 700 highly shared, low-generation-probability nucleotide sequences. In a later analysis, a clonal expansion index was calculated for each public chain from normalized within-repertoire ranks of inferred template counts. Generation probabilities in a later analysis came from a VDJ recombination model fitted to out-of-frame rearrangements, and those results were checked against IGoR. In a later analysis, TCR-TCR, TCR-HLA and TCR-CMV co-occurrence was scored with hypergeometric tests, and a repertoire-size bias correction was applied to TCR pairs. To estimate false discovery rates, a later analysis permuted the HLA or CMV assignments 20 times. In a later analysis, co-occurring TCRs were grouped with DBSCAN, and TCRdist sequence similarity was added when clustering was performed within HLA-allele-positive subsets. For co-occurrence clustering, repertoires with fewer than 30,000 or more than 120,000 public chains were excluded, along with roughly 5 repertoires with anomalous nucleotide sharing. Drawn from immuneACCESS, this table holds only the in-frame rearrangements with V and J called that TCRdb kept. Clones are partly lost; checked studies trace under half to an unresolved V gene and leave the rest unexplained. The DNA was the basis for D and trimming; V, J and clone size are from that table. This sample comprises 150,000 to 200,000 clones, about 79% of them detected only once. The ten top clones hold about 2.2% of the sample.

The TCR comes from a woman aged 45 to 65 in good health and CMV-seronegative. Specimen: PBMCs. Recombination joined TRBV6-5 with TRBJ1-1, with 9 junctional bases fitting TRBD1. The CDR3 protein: CASSTRDRVTEAFF. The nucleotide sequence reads TGTGCCAGCAGTACAAGGGACAGGGTCACTGAAGCTTTCTTT.